This T cell receptor beta chain comes out of a study of T-cell reconstitution after alpha-beta-depleted transplantation in children. Construction of the TCRbeta library involved unique molecular identifiers. TCRdb re-called the PCR reads through MiXCR, storing one row per CDR3 protein. The sample consists of hundreds of thousands of distinct CDR3 sequences, over 9.5% of them appearing once. This CDR3 is built from 14 residues. Trimming pared 3 bases from V and 3 bases from J, leaving 11 bases between. This clonotype came up a few times. This receptor was obtained from a human donor who donated a stem cell graft to a child with acute myeloid leukemia. Sequencing was performed on PBMCs from the stem cell graft donor, taken from the stem cell graft. The V gene is TRBV12-3 or TRBV12-4, the J gene TRBJ2-5; D is perhaps TRBD1 (6 bases). The CDR3, as DNA: TGTGCCAGCAGTTTCCGGACAGAGAAAGAGACCCAGTACTTC. Protein product: CASSFRTEKETQYF.